Presented here are 6 T cell receptor beta chains from one specimen sequenced in a study of beta chain features in type 1 diabetes. The antigens of these receptors remain unknown. General study points: Shorter TCRB CDR3s, moderately but significantly so, were found in Type 1 diabetes patients in all four CD4+ subsets.

As every portion of the isolated RNA was reverse transcribed, the sequencing read expressed TCRB transcripts. Generated by immunoSEQ multiplex PCR, the TCRdb table keeps only in-frame clones and is missing some. The sample lists roughly 230,000 clones, about 11% occurring once. Sequenced: naive CD4+ T cells from blood. These receptors were obtained from a man aged 30 to 39 with type 1 diabetes.

V gene TRBV18 combines with J gene TRBJ1-1; no clear D gene. Looked up from germline, CDR1 is KGHSH and CDR2 is LQKENI. This CDR3 region has 14 residues. V dropped 1 base and J dropped 4 bases, with 10 bases sitting between them. The CDR3 DNA is TGTGCCAGCTCACCACAAGAGGAGACCACTGAAGCTTTCTTT. Encoded protein: CASSPQEETTEAFF.

This clone was observed a handful of times. The chain is built from TRBV6-1 and TRBJ1-2; D is unresolved. In germline, CDR1 is MNHNS, CDR2 SASEGT. CDR3 size: 13 residues. Trimming shortened V by 0 bases and J by 4 bases, and 6 bases separated the two germline ends. The CDR3 sequence: CASSEARGYGYTF. DNA for the CDR3: TGTGCCAGCAGTGAAGCGCGAGGCTATGGCTACACCTTC.

V gene TRBV7-2 combines with J gene TRBJ1-3; 7 bases are a match to TRBD1. The CDR3 consists of 12 residues. V gave up 5 bases and J gave up 15 bases; unmatched junction bases: 10. Germline V lookup: CDR1 SGHTA, CDR2 FQGNSA. Written as DNA, the CDR3 is TGTGCCAGCAGCGCGGGACAGACCGACCCATATTTT. This codes for CASSAGQTDPYF.

The chain combines TRBV10-3 with TRBJ2-2, with 8 bases aligning to TRBD1. The CDR3 loop spans 14 amino acids. The V segment lost 7 bases and the J segment 1 base; nucleotides outside the gene matches: 2. The V gene's germline CDR1 is ENHRY and CDR2 SYGVKD. The chain's CDR3 is CAIKGTGNTGELFF. The CDR3 DNA reads TGTGCCATCAAAGGGACAGGGAACACCGGGGAGCTGTTTTTT.

The sample holds a few counts of this clone. The V call is TRBV19, the J call TRBJ2-7; D unresolved. The V gene's germline CDR1 is LNHDA and CDR2 SQIVND (reference sequence). V dropped 6 bases and J dropped 6 bases, with 12 bases sitting between them. CDR3 length equals 12 residues. CDR3 region: CASRRHDGEQYF. The CDR3 DNA reads TGTGCCAGTAGGCGACACGACGGCGAGCAGTACTTC.

The chain carries TRBV9 and TRBJ2-5, with 8 nucleotides matching TRBD2. The CDR3 contains 15 residues. With 6 bases clipped from V and 5 bases from J, the junction kept 12 bases outside the gene matches. CDR1 SGDLS and CDR2 YYNGEE come from the germline V gene. As DNA, the CDR3 is TGTGCCAGCACCCGGACGTCGTCGGGAGGGGAGACCCAGTACTTC. Encoded protein: CASTRTSSGGETQYF.